This TCR beta chain was sequenced in a study of response to subunit inactivated influenza vaccine. On this clonotype: The antigen is unknown.

Broader study findings: The authors suggested that every seasonal influenza vaccination recruits few new T cells.

TCRdb recomputed calls from the RT-PCR reads with MiXCR, one row per CDR3 protein. The table lists roughly 500,000 distinct CDR3 sequences, over 25% of them singletons. The germline V gene has CDR1 LGHDT and CDR2 YNNKEL (reference sequence). Trimming removed 10 bases from V and 8 bases from J; junction bases left unmatched: 4. The CDR3 length is 12 residues. This sequence was found in a man over 45 who received an inactivated influenza vaccine. Sequenced here: CD4+ T cells sorted from PBMCs, sampled 4 to 6 days after vaccination. The genes are TRBV3-1 and TRBJ2-4; 11 positions agree with TRBD2. The CDR3 DNA reads as TGTGCCACCGGGACTAGCGGAGACATTCAGTACTTC. Its protein product is CATGTSGDIQYF.